A selection of T cell receptor beta chains follows, all from one sample in a study of blood T cell repertoires in COVID-19. Some clones are missing from TCRdb's copy, which holds only in-frame ones; the method was immunoSEQ multiplex PCR. The sample holds 200,000 to 250,000 clones, 86% seen once. Sequenced input: PBMCs or T cells enriched from blood (not recorded which). The receptor source for this set is a woman between 25 and 40 years old who had been exposed to COVID-19. CDR3s include the opening cysteine and the closing phenylalanine or tryptophan. A D gene is named only where the DNA matches it firmly. Clone size is stated in some rows and not others, as once, few, many or a class when expanded.

D	V	size	length	J	DNA	CDR3
TRBD1	TRBV27	few	16	TRBJ1-1	TGTGCCAGCAGTTTAGGGACAGGGGGCGCGAACACTGAAGCTTTCTTT	CASSLGTGGANTEAFF
TRBD1	TRBV11-2	once	15	TRBJ1-4	TGTGCCAGCAGTTCAGGGACAGCGTTGAATGAAAAACTGTTTTTT	CASSSGTALNEKLFF
.	TRBV28	.	12	TRBJ1-5	TGTGCCAGCAGTTTATCGGGGCAGCCCCAGCATTTT	CASSLSGQPQHF
TRBD2	TRBV9	once	16	TRBJ2-3	TGTGCCAGCAGCGCGGGTAGCGGGGGGGCGATAGATACGCAGTATTTT	CASSAGSGGAIDTQYF
TRBD1	TRBV7-8	.	15	TRBJ2-7	TGTGCCAGCAGCTTAGCAACAGGGGCCTCCTACGAGCAGTACTTC	CASSLATGASYEQYF
.	TRBV15	.	16	TRBJ2-5	TGTGCCACCAGCAGATCCGCCCGTGGGCTTCAAGAGACCCAGTACTTC	CATSRSARGLQETQYF
.	TRBV30	.	13	TRBJ1-1	TGTGCCTGGAGTTTTTTCAGAAACACTGAAGCTTTCTTT	CAWSFFRNTEAFF
TRBD1	TRBV11-3	.	15	TRBJ2-2	TGTGCCAGCAGCAAGACTGACAGGGCCGGCGGGGAGCTGTTTTTT	CASSKTDRAGGELFF
TRBD1	TRBV19	.	16	TRBJ1-5	TGTGCCAGTAGGGCCGGGACAGCGGACGGTAATCAGCCCCAGCATTTT	CASRAGTADGNQPQHF
.	TRBV21-1	.	16	TRBJ1-4	TGTGCCAGCAGCAACCTGGTGGCAGGGGGAGATGAAAAACTGTTTTTT	CASSNLVAGGDEKLFF
.	TRBV24-1	.	11	TRBJ1-2	TGTGCCACCAGCAGTGTCGTCGGCTACACCTTC	CATSSVVGYTF
TRBD2	TRBV5-6	once	16	TRBJ2-2	TGTGCCAGCAGCTTGAGCGGGGGATCAGGCACCGGGGAGCTGTTTTTT	CASSLSGGSGTGELFF
TRBD1	TRBV11-2	.	15	TRBJ2-7	TGTGCCAGCAGCTTATCTGGGACAGGGGCTTACGAGCAGTACTTC	CASSLSGTGAYEQYF
TRBD2	TRBV3-1/TRBV3-2	.	15	TRBJ2-3	TGTGCCAGCAGCCGAGCGGGGGGGCCCACAGATACGCAGTATTTT	CASSRAGGPTDTQYF
TRBD1	TRBV5-4	few	14	TRBJ1-1	TGTGCCAGCAGCTACGACAGGGAAAACACTGAAGCTTTCTTT	CASSYDRENTEAFF
.	TRBV5-1	.	13	TRBJ1-2	TGCGCCAGCAGCTTGACAGATTTCTATGGCTACACCTTC	CASSLTDFYGYTF
.	TRBV30	.	13	TRBJ1-6	TGTGCCTGGAGTAGGGGGTATGATTCACCCCTCCACTTT	CAWSRGYDSPLHF
.	TRBV27	.	16	TRBJ1-1	TGTGCCAGCAGTTCTCAGGGGCGCTGGGGGAACACTGAAGCTTTCTTT	CASSSQGRWGNTEAFF
.	TRBV5-3	.	19	TRBJ2-1	TGTGCCAGAAGCTTTGTTGGGGCAGAAACACGGAGCTCCTACAATGAGCAGTTCTTC	CARSFVGAETRSSYNEQFF
.	TRBV7-7	once	13	TRBJ2-3	TGTGCTAGCAGTCCAGGCGGGACAGATACGCAGTATTTT	CASSPGGTDTQYF
TRBD1	TRBV5-1	.	15	TRBJ1-1	TGCGCCAGCAGCCCTGACAGGGGGGTGAACACTGAAGCTTTCTTT	CASSPDRGVNTEAFF
TRBD1	TRBV2	.	15	TRBJ1-5	TGTGCCAGCAGGAATGGACAGGGGGGCAATCAGCCCCAGCATTTT	CASRNGQGGNQPQHF
.	TRBV6-1	.	16	TRBJ1-6	TGTGCCAGCAGTGAAGCAGGCAGTTTACGGGGTTCACCCCTCCACTTT	CASSEAGSLRGSPLHF
.	TRBV7-9	few	16	TRBJ1-2	TGTGCCAGCAGCGACCCCCGGAGACCAGCTAACTATGGCTACACCTTC	CASSDPRRPANYGYTF
.	TRBV12-2	.	18	TRBJ2-7	TGTGCAAGTCGCTCACTTCACCATAGCGGGGGGCGTCAGGACGAGCAGTACTTC	CASRSLHHSGGRQDEQYF
TRBD1	TRBV2	.	14	TRBJ1-2	TGTGCCACTGGGTGGACAGGGTGGTCGGAGGGCTACACCTTC	CATGWTGWSEGYTF
TRBD2	TRBV5-1	.	15	TRBJ2-5	TGCGCCAGCAGCTCAGGACTAGCGGGGGTAGGGACCCAGTACTTC	CASSSGLAGVGTQYF
.	TRBV7-3	.	12	TRBJ2-7	TGTGCCAGCGCGCCCTCGCGGGTTGAGCAGTACTTC	CASAPSRVEQYF
.	TRBV19	.	13	TRBJ2-7	TGTGCCAGTAGTATTTCGGGGAAATACGAGCAGTACTTC	CASSISGKYEQYF
.	TRBV10-1	.	18	TRBJ2-2	TGCGCCAGCAGTGATAGTGGGGGAGGGACAGGTTCGACCGGGGAGCTGTTTTTT	CASSDSGGGTGSTGELFF
.	TRBV10-3	.	11	TRBJ1-2	TGTGCCATCGAGGCGGGGGGCGGCTACACCTTC	CAIEAGGGYTF
.	TRBV11-2	few	13	TRBJ1-3	TGTGCCAGCAGCTTACACTCTGGAAACACCATATATTTT	CASSLHSGNTIYF
.	TRBV12-5	.	14	TRBJ1-6	TGTGCTAGTGGTTTGCCAGGGTCGAATTCACCCCTCCACTTT	CASGLPGSNSPLHF
.	TRBV7-8	few	16	TRBJ1-2	TGTGCCAGCAGCTCAACCCGAGGGCCAGGGGCGGTTGGCTACACCTTC	CASSSTRGPGAVGYTF
TRBD1	TRBV7-9	few	16	TRBJ1-2	TGTGCCAGCAGCTTCCGACCGGACAGGGAGGACTATGGCTACACCTTC	CASSFRPDREDYGYTF
.	TRBV12-2	.	16	TRBJ2-7	TGTGCAAGTCGCTTAACCCCGCGGGGGGTCTCCTACGAGCAGTACTTC	CASRLTPRGVSYEQYF
.	TRBV2	.	12	TRBJ1-1	TGTGCCAGCAGAACAGGGCCCACTGAAGCTTTCTTT	CASRTGPTEAFF
.	TRBV19	.	12	TRBJ1-2	TGTGCCAGTAGCGTGAGGGACTATGGCTACACCTTC	CASSVRDYGYTF
.	TRBV28	once	17	TRBJ1-6	TGTGCCAGCAGAGCGGCCAGCCGCATCTCCTATAATTCACCCCTCCACTTT	CASRAASRISYNSPLHF
TRBD1	TRBV9	.	15	TRBJ2-7	TGTGCCAGCAGCCCCACCGGGACAGGGGATTACGAGCAGTACTTC	CASSPTGTGDYEQYF
TRBD2	TRBV14	.	19	TRBJ2-3	TGTGCCAGCAGCCGAAGACCCCGGACTAGCGGGGGGGCGATGAGTACGCAGTATTTT	CASSRRPRTSGGAMSTQYF
.	TRBV3-1/TRBV3-2	.	11	TRBJ1-2	TGTGCCAGCAGCCAGGGAGGTGGCTACACCTTC	CASSQGGGYTF
.	TRBV6-5	.	13	TRBJ1-5	TGTGCCAGCAGTAGAGGACAGCCTCAGCCCCAGCATTTT	CASSRGQPQPQHF
.	TRBV3-1/TRBV3-2	.	18	TRBJ1-4	TGTGCCAGCAGCCAAGTCGCCGGACTAGGAACAACTAATGAAAAACTGTTTTTT	CASSQVAGLGTTNEKLFF
TRBD2	TRBV27	.	17	TRBJ2-2	TGTGCCAGCAGTTCATTCGCGGGGGAGAAGAACACCGGGGAGCTGTTTTTT	CASSSFAGEKNTGELFF
.	TRBV6-1	.	13	TRBJ2-1	TGTGCCAGCAGTGAAGTGGAGAGTGTTGGGCAGTTCTTC	CASSEVESVGQFF
.	TRBV2	.	14	TRBJ2-2	TGTGCCAGCAGTGGAGACAGAATGCCCGGGGAGCTGTTTTTT	CASSGDRMPGELFF
.	TRBV5-1	.	14	TRBJ1-2	TGCGCCAGCAGCTTTCTGACATCCGCGGGTCGCTACACCTTC	CASSFLTSAGRYTF
TRBD1	TRBV2	.	15	TRBJ1-1	TGTGCCAGCAGTCTACAGGGGCGAATGAACACTGAAGCTTTCTTT	CASSLQGRMNTEAFF
TRBD1	TRBV18	.	15	TRBJ1-5	TGTGCCAGCTCACCGGGACAGGGAAGCAATCAGCCCCAGCATTTT	CASSPGQGSNQPQHF
.	TRBV7-3	.	14	TRBJ2-1	TGTGCCAGCAGCTTAGGGACTCCTAACAATGAGCAGTTCTTC	CASSLGTPNNEQFF